The TCR beta chain under discussion was sequenced for a study of T cell responses to AZD1222 COVID-19 vaccine. Repertoires were generated with immunoSEQ multiplex PCR, while TCRdb's copy carries only in-frame clones and drops some. Among under 150,000 clones, roughly 90% were seen once, and the ten largest hold roughly 3%. Germline CDR1 and CDR2: LNHDA and SQIVND (reference sequence). V was clipped by 6 bases and J by 2 bases, with 14 bases between them. CDR3 length: 14 residues. This clone occurred a few times. No antigen is known for it. Whole-study findings and limits: Among the donors, most were white British and more were female, and clonal diversity was possibly underestimated. Nearly half of spike-specific TCRs reportedly target unmutated variant regions.

The sequenced sample was peripheral blood, obtained on day 0 of AZD1222 vaccination. This clonotype was obtained from an adult in good health. The chain recombines TRBV19 with TRBJ2-7; TRBD1 might be the D (6 bases). CDR3 in amino acids: CASRNGGQTYEQYF. CDR3 nucleotides: TGTGCCAGTAGAAATGGTGGACAGACCTACGAGCAGTACTTC.